Detailed here is one T cell receptor (beta chain). Its antigen specificity is not known. No base quality values were provided; no much bigger clone lies one nucleotide off. This specimen belongs to a study of identical twins (dated by TCRdb to about 2016). Looking at the study overall: To test whether fetal clonotypes persist, this study deep-sequenced TCR alpha and beta repertoires from monozygotic twins, from unrelated adults of various ages, and from cord blood. To rule out contamination, replicate twin experiments were performed at different times with different library preparation protocols.

Every donor in the study was a healthy Caucasian. The twin cohort comprised three pairs of female monozygotic twins, all aged about 18 to 30 years. Peripheral blood mononuclear cells were used as the source from which RNA for TCR libraries was isolated. Its CDR3 holds 15 amino acids, cysteine through phenylalanine. Only CDR3 DNA is held: 45 bases, read in frame from base 1. V is shortened by 5 bases, J by 6 bases, and the region joining them spans 17 bases. For CDR1 and CDR2, the germline V gene lists SGHAT and FQNNGV. On the study overall, not on this receptor specifically: Conclusions relied on cross-sectional statistical analysis, since the same donors could not be followed over many years. Invariant T cells such as MAIT and iNKT could partly confound zero-insertion analyses, though diverse VJ usage argued against this for most clonotypes. In monozygotic twins, out-of-frame TCR alpha sharing was systematically underestimated by recombination models, although the models agreed with sharing between unrelated individuals. Compared with coincidental sharing between unrelated individuals, out-of-frame TCR alpha sequences shared between twins showed an excess of sequences with low generation probability. A weaker excess of twin sharing was found in beta out-of-frame sequences because the signal-to-noise ratio was lowered by fewer shared sequences. Fewer insertions were carried by abundant cord blood beta clonotypes; a weaker similar trend was observed in young adult naive repertoires, while no such trend was observed in memory repertoires.

Preparation of the library involved 5' RACE. The run used an Illumina HiSeq 2000. A universal primer binding site was introduced by template switching, and a unique molecular identifier was present in the final cDNA, enabling accurate counting of TCR cDNA molecules. First-strand cDNA for TCR alpha and beta chains was synthesized from specific primers in the conserved constant-segment region. Each cDNA library was double barcoded, with a SMART-Mk sample barcode plus Illumina barcodes, to control for contamination. TruSeq adapter sequences and Illumina sample barcodes were added in two successive PCR steps. TCR alpha and beta cDNA libraries were sequenced on the Illumina HiSeq platform with custom primers. Per the original workflow: MiGEC was used to process raw reads and extract unique molecular identifiers, and MiXCR was used to find CDR3 positions. Recombination models were inferred per individual with the repgenHMM and IGoR tools using an EM algorithm. The analysis of shared clonotypes was done with the tcR package in R, with sharing normalized by the product of cloneset sizes. To study raw recombination free of thymic and clonal selection effects, out-of-frame nonproductive sequences were analyzed. Starting from the raw public reads, TCRdb applied fastp trimming at Q25, assembled clones with MiXCR and retained in-frame beta chains. CDR3 protein sequences are deduplicated, and each keeps its most common genes and DNA. These V and J calls rely on TCRdb rather than the paper's analysis. Here the sample has 570,000 or so distinct CDR3 sequences; 9.5% to 10% occur a single time. The ten largest clones add up to roughly 3% of the sample.

These data were likewise used in another study, on yellow fever vaccine responses in identical twins. According to the second study: According to the authors, in identical twins the way T cells responded to vaccination appeared partly convergent and partly personalized. In identical twins, the study followed T cell clones that responded to the vaccine with precision.

The sequenced sample was PBMCs. The rearranged segments are TRBV11-2 and TRBJ2-4; a tentative D match to TRBD2 spans 5 bases. This receptor was identified in a young woman in good health. The CDR3 protein is CASSPQGSRGNIQYF. Here is the DNA: TGTGCCAGCAGCCCCCAAGGGAGCCGGGGAAACATTCAGTACTTC.